This T cell receptor beta chain derives from a study of shared clonotypes between healthy human individuals. Notes on this clone: The antigen is undetermined.

Findings and limits, study-wide: Clonotype sharing across donors was expected to vary with sequencing depth. Represented diversity, genetic and exposure-history alike, was limited by few donors.

Germline CDR1 is SGHDN and CDR2 is FVKESK. The CDR3 totals 12 residues. Trimming cost V 2 bases and J 3 bases, with 4 bases left between them. At deep level, the assay was performed. Sequencing used immunoSEQ multiplex PCR; TCRdb keeps in-frame clones, though not all of them. The table lists approximately 740,000 clones, almost 95% of them singletons. The naive CD8 fraction comprised CD45RO-negative cells positively selected for CCR7 and excluded terminally differentiated effector memory CD45RA+ cells. Sequencing used naive CD8+ T cells sorted from blood. The clonotype was recovered from a man younger than 40 in good health. This chain links TRBV14 with TRBJ1-1, with no clear D. CDR3 amino acids: CASSQLYTEAFF. Written as DNA, the CDR3 is TGTGCCAGCAGCCAACTATACACTGAAGCTTTCTTT. Full variable domain (rest looked up from reference TRBV14 and TRBJ1-1): EAGVTQFPSHSVIEKGQTVTLRCDPISGHDNLYWYRRVMGKEIKFLLHFVKESKQDESGMPNNRFLAERTGGTYSTLKVQPAELEDSGVYFCASSQLYTEAFFGQGTRLTVV.